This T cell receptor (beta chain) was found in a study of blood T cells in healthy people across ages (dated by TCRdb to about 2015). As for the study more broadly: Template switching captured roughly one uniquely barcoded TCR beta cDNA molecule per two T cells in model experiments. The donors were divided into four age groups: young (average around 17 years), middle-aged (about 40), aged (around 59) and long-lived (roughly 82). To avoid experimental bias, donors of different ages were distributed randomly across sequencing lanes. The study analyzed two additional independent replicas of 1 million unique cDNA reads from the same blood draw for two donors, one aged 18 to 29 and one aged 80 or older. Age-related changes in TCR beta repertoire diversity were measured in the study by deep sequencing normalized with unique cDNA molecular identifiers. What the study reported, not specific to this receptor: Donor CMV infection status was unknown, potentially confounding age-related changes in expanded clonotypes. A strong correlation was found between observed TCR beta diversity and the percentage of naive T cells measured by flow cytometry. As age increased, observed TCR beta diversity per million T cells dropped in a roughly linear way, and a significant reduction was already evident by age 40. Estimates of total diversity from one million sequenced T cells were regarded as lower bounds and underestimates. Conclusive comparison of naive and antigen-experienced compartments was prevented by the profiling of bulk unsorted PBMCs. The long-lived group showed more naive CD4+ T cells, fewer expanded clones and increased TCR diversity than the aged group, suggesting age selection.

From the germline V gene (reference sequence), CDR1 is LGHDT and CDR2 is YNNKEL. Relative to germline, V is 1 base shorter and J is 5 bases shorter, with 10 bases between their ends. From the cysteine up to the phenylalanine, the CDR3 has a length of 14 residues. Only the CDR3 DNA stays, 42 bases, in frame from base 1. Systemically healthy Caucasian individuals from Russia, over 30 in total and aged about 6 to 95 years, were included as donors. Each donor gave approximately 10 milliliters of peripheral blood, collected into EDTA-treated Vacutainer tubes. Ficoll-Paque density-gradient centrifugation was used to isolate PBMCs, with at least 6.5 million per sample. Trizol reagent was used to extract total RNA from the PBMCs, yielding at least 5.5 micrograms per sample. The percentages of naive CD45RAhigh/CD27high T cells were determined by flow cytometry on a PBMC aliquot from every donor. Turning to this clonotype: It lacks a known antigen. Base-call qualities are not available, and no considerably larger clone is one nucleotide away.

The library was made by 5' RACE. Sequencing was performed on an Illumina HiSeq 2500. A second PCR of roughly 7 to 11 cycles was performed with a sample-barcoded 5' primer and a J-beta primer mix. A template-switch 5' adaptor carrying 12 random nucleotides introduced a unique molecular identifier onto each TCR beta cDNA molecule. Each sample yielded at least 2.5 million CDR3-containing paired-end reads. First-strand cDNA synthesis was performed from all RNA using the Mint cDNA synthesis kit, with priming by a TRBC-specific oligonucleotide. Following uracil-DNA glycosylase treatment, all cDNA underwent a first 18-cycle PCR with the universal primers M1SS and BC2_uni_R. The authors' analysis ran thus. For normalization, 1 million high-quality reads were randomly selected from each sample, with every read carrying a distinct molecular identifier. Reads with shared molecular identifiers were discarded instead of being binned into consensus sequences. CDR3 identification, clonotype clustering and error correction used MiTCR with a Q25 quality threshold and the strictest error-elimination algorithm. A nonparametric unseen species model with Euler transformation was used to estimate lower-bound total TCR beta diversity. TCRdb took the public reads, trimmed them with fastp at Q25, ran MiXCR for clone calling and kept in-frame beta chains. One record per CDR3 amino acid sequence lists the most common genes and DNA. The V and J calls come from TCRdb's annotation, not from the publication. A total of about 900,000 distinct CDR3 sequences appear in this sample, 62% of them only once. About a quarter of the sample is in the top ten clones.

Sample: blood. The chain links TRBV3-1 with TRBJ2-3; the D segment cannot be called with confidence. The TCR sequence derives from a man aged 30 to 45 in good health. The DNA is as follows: TGTGCCAGCAGCCAAGGGCCGATCAAAGATACGCAGTATTTT. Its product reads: CASSQGPIKDTQYF.